The rows below give T cell receptor beta chains drawn from one sample of a study of T cell repertoires in ileal Crohn's disease. Sequencing was performed with immunoSEQ multiplex PCR; in TCRdb, only in-frame clones are kept and a portion is missing. The sample lists about 11,000 clones, over 60% occurring once. Material: ileal tissue. The source is an adult with Crohn's disease. CDR3s include the opening cysteine and the closing phenylalanine or tryptophan. Each record gives: J gene, V gene, D gene, clone size, CDR3 DNA, CDR3 protein. A D gene is named only where the DNA matches it firmly. Rows give clone size only sometimes, using once, few, many, or a class for an expanded clone.

>TRBJ2-7|TRBV5-1|NA|NA
TGCGCCAGCAGCTTGGGATCGGGGTTGGCCTACGAGCAGTACTTC
CASSLGSGLAYEQYF
>TRBJ1-5|TRBV19|TRBD1|NA
TGTGCCAGTAGTACCAAACTGGGACAGCTCAATCAGCCCCAGCATTTT
CASSTKLGQLNQPQHF
>TRBJ1-5|TRBV6-1|NA|once
TGTGCCAGCAGTGAAGCGCTTCGGGGAAGTGGCAATCAGCCCCAGCATTTT
CASSEALRGSGNQPQHF
>TRBJ1-5|TRBV19|NA|NA
TGTGCCAGTAGTATAGATCGTGGGGAGCAGCCCCAGCATTTT
CASSIDRGEQPQHF
>TRBJ1-1|TRBV14|NA|NA
TGTGCCAGCAGCCAAATTCAGACTACTGAAGCTTTCTTT
CASSQIQTTEAFF
>TRBJ2-3|TRBV7-8|NA|NA
TGTGCCAGCAGCTTAGGACTGGATACGCAGTATTTT
CASSLGLDTQYF
>TRBJ2-5|TRBV27|NA|NA
TGTGCCAGCAGCTTAGGGCCGGCAGAGACCCAGTACTTC
CASSLGPAETQYF
>TRBJ2-3|TRBV5-4|TRBD2|NA
TGTGCCAGCAGCTCCCACAAGACTAGCCCAGATACGCAGTATTTT
CASSSHKTSPDTQYF
>TRBJ1-2|TRBV29-1|TRBD1|NA
TGCAGCGTTGAAGACAGGGGGCATTATGGCTACACCTTC
CSVEDRGHYGYTF
>TRBJ1-1|TRBV6-6|NA|NA
TGTGCCAGCAGTTACAAGCAGAACACTGAAGCTTTCTTT
CASSYKQNTEAFF
>TRBJ1-1|TRBV29-1|NA|NA
TGCAGCGTTGGGGACACGGCCTATGAAGCTTTCTTT
CSVGDTAYEAFF
>TRBJ1-2|TRBV5-1|NA|NA
TGCGCCAGCAGCTTAGAGGGCTATGGCTACACCTTC
CASSLEGYGYTF
>TRBJ1-3|TRBV28|NA|NA
TGTGCCAGCAGCCCTAACCACTCTGGAAACACCATATATTTT
CASSPNHSGNTIYF
>TRBJ2-5|TRBV28|TRBD2|NA
TGTGCCAGCAGTTTATTGCGGGGGAGTAGAGGAGAGACCCAGTACTTC
CASSLLRGSRGETQYF
>TRBJ1-1|TRBV19|NA|few
TGTGCCAGTTCCCTGGGGCTCGGCACTGAAGCTTTCTTT
CASSLGLGTEAFF
>TRBJ1-1|TRBV27|NA|once
TGTGCCAGCAGTTTATCATCTGTGAACACTGAAGCTTTCTTT
CASSLSSVNTEAFF
>TRBJ1-2|TRBV30|NA|NA
TGTGCCTGGAGTCTACAGAGTTTCTATGGCTACACCTTC
CAWSLQSFYGYTF
>TRBJ2-7|TRBV6-1|NA|NA
TGTGCCAGCAGTCCAACAGGGGCCCGGGGGGAGCAGTACTTC
CASSPTGARGEQYF
>TRBJ2-1|TRBV5-6|NA|NA
TGTGCCAGCAGCTATGGGCTAAATGAGCAGTTCTTC
CASSYGLNEQFF
>TRBJ2-5|TRBV18|NA|few
TGTGCCAGCTCACCAAACGGGGGAGAGACCCAGTACTTC
CASSPNGGETQYF
>TRBJ2-4|TRBV4-3|TRBD2|NA
TGCGCCAGCAGCCAAGATCAATCGGGGGGAAACATTCAGTACTTC
CASSQDQSGGNIQYF
>TRBJ2-7|TRBV5-1|TRBD2|NA
TGCGCCAGCAGCTTGGGTCGGACTAGCGGAACCTACGAGCAGTACTTC
CASSLGRTSGTYEQYF
>TRBJ1-1|TRBV7-9|TRBD1|NA
TGTGCCAGCAGCTTAGGGACAGGGCGGGTGGACACTGAAGCTTTCTTT
CASSLGTGRVDTEAFF
>TRBJ2-1|TRBV19|TRBD2|NA
TGTGCCAGTAGTCCTGCCGGACTAGACTACAATGAGCAGTTCTTC
CASSPAGLDYNEQFF
>TRBJ2-3|TRBV28|NA|NA
TGTGCCAGCAGTTTATCAGGGATAGCAGATACGCAGTATTTT
CASSLSGIADTQYF
>TRBJ2-7|TRBV19|NA|NA
TGTGCCAGTAGTGGTAAAGCGGCCTCCTACGAGCAGTACTTC
CASSGKAASYEQYF
>TRBJ2-3|TRBV5-6|TRBD2|NA
TGTGCCAGCCGGGGACTAGCGGGGCACACAGATACGCAGTATTTT
CASRGLAGHTDTQYF
>TRBJ2-4|TRBV29-1|TRBD1|NA
TGCAGCGCACGACAGGGCGCGAACATTCAGTACTTC
CSARQGANIQYF
>TRBJ1-2|TRBV30|TRBD1|NA
TGTGCCTGGACAGGGGGCTATGGCTACACCTTC
CAWTGGYGYTF
>TRBJ1-3|TRBV9|NA|NA
TGTGCCAGCAGTCCTACGGCTGGGGAGGGTGGAAACACCATATATTTT
CASSPTAGEGGNTIYF
>TRBJ1-4|TRBV28|TRBD1|once
TGTGCCAGCAGAGACCCGGGACAGGTTCTCGAAAAACTGTTTTTT
CASRDPGQVLEKLFF
>TRBJ2-3|TRBV5-6|TRBD2|once
TGTGCCAGCAGCCCCTGGGGGCTAGCGGGAGCGAACACAGATACGCAGTATTTT
CASSPWGLAGANTDTQYF
>TRBJ1-4|TRBV4-2|NA|NA
TGTGCCAGCAGTCCAACTGCAACTAATGAAAAACTGTTTTTT
CASSPTATNEKLFF